These 26 T cell receptor beta chains originate from one sample sequenced in a study of PD-1 blockade in classical Hodgkin lymphoma. The table came from immunoSEQ multiplex PCR; TCRdb's copy has only in-frame clones and leaves some out. The sample contains 50,000 to 75,000 clones, more than 70% of which appear only once. Autologous stem cell transplantation was followed by relapse in every patient, and brentuximab vedotin exposure varied. Specimen: peripheral blood mononuclear cells (PBMCs), collected at baseline. All receptors derive from a human donor with classical Hodgkin lymphoma.

This clone turned up a few times. This chain uses TRBV27 with TRBJ2-1; D ambiguous. V lost 2 bases and J lost 8, with 13 bases in between. The CDR3 is made up of 14 amino acids. Germline CDR1 is MNHEY and CDR2 is SMNVEV (reference sequence). CDR3 DNA sequence: TGTGCCAGCAGTTTAGTTCCCCCTGGTCATGAGCAGTTCTTC. Residues: CASSLVPPGHEQFF.

The V call is TRBV13, the J call TRBJ1-1; a weak D match, TRBD1 (5 bases). Deletions cut 5 bases from V and 4 bases from J, with 17 bases between. Per the germline V gene, CDR1 is PRHDT and CDR2 is FYEKMQ (reference sequence). The CDR3 has 15 residues. The CDR3 region has the DNA TGTGCCAGCAGCCGTCACGTGGGGGGGGGCACTGAAGCTTTCTTT. This encodes CASSRHVGGGTEAFF.

The V call is TRBV4-3, the J call TRBJ2-2, with D perhaps TRBD2 (6 bases). Germline values: CDR1 LGHNA, CDR2 YSLEER. The CDR3 totals 21 residues. Trimming pared 0 bases from V and 4 bases from J, leaving 27 bases between. For the CDR3, the DNA is TGCGCCAGCAGCCAAGAGGACCGGGTAGCGGCCTCGATAACCTTCACCGGGGAGCTGTTTTTT. Residues: CASSQEDRVAASITFTGELFF.

This clone was recorded once. J is TRBJ1-2 and V is TRBV5-1; D not certain. The V end lost 0 bases, the J end lost 0 bases, and 9 bases lay between the germline ends. The CDR3 sequence is 15 residues long. Germline V CDR1 and CDR2: SGHRS, YFSETQ. The CDR3 DNA is TGCGCCAGCAGCTTGGTGGTAGACCCTAACTATGGCTACACCTTC. Protein product: CASSLVVDPNYGYTF.

At least ten counts were recorded for this clone. This rearrangement joins TRBV9 to TRBJ1-2, with a tentative D call TRBD1 (6 bases). This CDR3 contains 13 residues. Germline CDR1 is SGDLS and CDR2 is YYNGEE. Trimming shortened V by 0 bases and J by 3 bases, and 6 bases separated the two germline ends. DNA of the CDR3: TGTGCCAGCAGCGTAGGACAGGACTATGGCTACACCTTC. This encodes CASSVGQDYGYTF.

The J gene is TRBJ2-3, the V gene TRBV7-9; 9 bases match TRBD1. From germline, CDR1 is SEHNR and CDR2 FQNEAQ (reference sequence). The CDR3 has 17 amino acids. Germline trimming cut 0 bases from V and 0 bases from J; bases unmatched to any gene: 4. This CDR3 is CASSLATGGLSTDTQYF. CDR3 DNA: TGTGCCAGCAGCTTAGCGACAGGGGGATTGAGCACAGATACGCAGTATTTT.

The chain uses TRBV29-1 and TRBJ1-2; 10 positions agree with TRBD1. The CDR3 runs 16 residues. Germline CDR1 SQVTM, CDR2 ANQGSEA. V shed 6 bases and J 4 bases; nucleotides not matched to a gene: 14. CDR3 amino acids: CSVPGQGTGAGYGYTF. The CDR3 DNA is TGCAGCGTGCCGGGACAGGGGACTGGGGCCGGCTATGGCTACACCTTC.

V is TRBV7-3 and J is TRBJ2-5; D is ambiguous. The CDR3 sequence is 13 residues long. Germline V gene lookup returns CDR1 SGHTA and CDR2 FQGTGA. Deletions cut 5 bases from V and 2 bases from J, with 9 bases between. In DNA form, the CDR3 reads TGTGCCAGCAGCAAAAGTGTTCAAGAGACCCAGTACTTC. Protein product: CASSKSVQETQYF.

V is TRBV18 and J is TRBJ1-4; D unclear. Trimming took 2 bases from V and 2 from J, leaving 6 bases between them. Germline CDR1 KGHSH, CDR2 LQKENI. The length of the CDR3 is 14 residues. In DNA form, the CDR3 reads TGTGCCAGCTCACCAACTGCTACTAATGAAAAACTGTTTTTT. Its translation: CASSPTATNEKLFF.

The rearrangement joins TRBV27 to TRBJ2-5, with 8 positions matching TRBD1. V was pared by 4 bases and J by 7 bases, with 11 bases of the junction left unmatched. Germline-derived CDR1 and CDR2 are MNHEY and SMNVEV (reference sequence). The CDR3 covers 15 residues. This CDR3 is CASSWAGGEYGTQYF. Written as DNA, the CDR3 is TGTGCCAGCAGTTGGGCAGGGGGCGAATATGGGACCCAGTACTTC.

This sequence joins TRBV4-2 and TRBJ2-2; maybe TRBD2 (6 bases). CDR3 length: 18 amino acids. Germline V gene data show CDR1 as LGHNA and CDR2 as YNFKEQ. V was trimmed by 3 bases and J by 3 bases, leaving 20 bases between them. The CDR3 DNA sequence: TGTGCCAGCAGCCAGGAACCTCACTCGGGGGATCACACCGGGGAGCTGTTTTTT. Translation: CASSQEPHSGDHTGELFF.

This sequence joins TRBV11-2 and TRBJ2-1, with 9 bases matching TRBD2. The CDR3 runs to 17 residues. Trimming at V came to 1 base and at J to 6 bases, leaving 10 bases not matched to a gene. Germline V gene data show CDR1 as SGHAT and CDR2 as FQNNGV. CDR3 in DNA: TGTGCCAGCAGCTTAGGTGGCGCAGCGGGGGGTTTCAATGAGCAGTTCTTC. Translated, it gives CASSLGGAAGGFNEQFF.

This rearrangement joins TRBV29-1 to TRBJ1-2, with D possibly TRBD1 on 5 matching bases. CDR1 and CDR2 from the germline V gene are SQVTM and ANQGSEA. There are 14 residues in the CDR3. Trimming took 6 bases from V and 1 from J, leaving 15 bases between them. The CDR3 coding sequence is TGCAGCGTGCCCTGGGGCCCGGGTAACTATGGCTACACCTTC. It encodes CSVPWGPGNYGYTF.

This sequence joins TRBV5-8 and TRBJ2-7; 7 nucleotides line up with TRBD1. The J segment lost 2 bases and the V segment lost 4 bases, leaving 21 bases of the junction unmatched. The germline V gene encodes CDR1 SGHTS and CDR2 YDEGEE. This CDR3 comprises 19 residues. This CDR3 is CASSPGPGQKISYTYEQYF. In DNA, the CDR3 is TGTGCCAGCAGCCCAGGGCCGGGACAGAAGATATCATATACCTACGAGCAGTACTTC.

The J gene is TRBJ2-1, the V gene TRBV10-3; a possible D gene is TRBD2 (6 bases). Germline CDR1 and CDR2: ENHRY and SYGVKD. The CDR3 length is 17 residues. Trimming took off 0 bases at V and 2 bases at J, with 14 bases between the two ends. For the CDR3, the DNA is TGTGCCATCAGTGAGTCGAGTACGGTAGCGGCCTACAATGAGCAGTTCTTC. As protein: CAISESSTVAAYNEQFF.

The chain joins TRBV9 to TRBJ2-3; maybe TRBD2 (6 bases). CDR1 and CDR2 (germline): SGDLS, YYNGEE. This CDR3 contains 14 residues. V shed 6 bases and J shed 2 bases, with 13 bases lying between them. CDR3: CASTEAGTTDTQYF. CDR3 DNA sequence: TGTGCCAGCACGGAAGCGGGTACCACAGATACGCAGTATTTT.

The rearrangement joins TRBV7-3 to TRBJ2-3, with D possibly called TRBD1 or TRBD2 (6 bases each). Between the trimmed V and J ends, which lost 5 bases and 4 bases, there was a span of 16 bases. The CDR3 has 15 residues. CDR1 and CDR2 (germline): SGHTA, FQGTGA. The CDR3 sequence is CASSLDGGRPDTQYF. CDR3 in DNA: TGTGCCAGCAGCCTCGACGGGGGCCGGCCAGATACGCAGTATTTT.

Only one count was recorded for this clone. This sequence joins TRBV7-9 and TRBJ2-1; possible D gene TRBD2, 6 bases. CDR1 is SEHNR and CDR2 is FQNEAQ in the germline V gene (reference sequence). This CDR3 spans 11 amino acids. Trimming took 6 bases from V and 10 from J, leaving 10 bases between them. CDR3 loop: CASRKGGEQFF. The CDR3 coding sequence is TGTGCCAGCAGGAAAGGAGGGGAGCAGTTCTTC. Based on the CDR3 plus reference TRBV7-9 and TRBJ2-1, the full variable domain is DTGVSQNPRHKITKRGQNVTFRCDPISEHNRLYWYRQTLGQGPEFLTYFQNEAQLEKSRLLSDRFSAERPKGSFSTLEIQRTEQGDSAMYLCASRKGGEQFFGPGTRLTVL.

This chain connects TRBV7-2 to TRBJ1-3; TRBD1 is a possible D gene (5 bases). V lost 1 base and J lost 4, with 14 bases in between. CDR1 is SGHTA and CDR2 is FQGNSA in the germline V gene. The CDR3 length is 16 residues. The CDR3 DNA reads as TGTGCCAGCAGCTTAGGAAGTCCTAGGGGCGGAAACACCATATATTTT. Amino acid sequence: CASSLGSPRGGNTIYF.

The chain couples TRBV7-9 to TRBJ2-3, with D possibly TRBD1 on 5 matching bases. CDR1 SEHNR and CDR2 FQNEAQ come from the germline V gene (reference sequence). The CDR3 is 16 amino acids. The V gene lost 5 bases and the J gene lost 2 bases, with 17 bases spanning the gap. In DNA, the CDR3 is TGTGCCAGCAGCCCTAGGAAAGGGGCCCTCACAGATACGCAGTATTTT. This encodes CASSPRKGALTDTQYF.

J is TRBJ2-1 and V is TRBV5-4; the match to TRBD2 covers 8 bases. The germline V gene encodes CDR1 SGHNT and CDR2 YYREEE (reference sequence). After removal of 4 bases from V and 0 bases from J, the junction contained 12 bases not matched to a gene. The CDR3 is 18 residues long. This CDR3 is CASSKTQIAGFSYNEQFF. Here the CDR3 DNA reads TGTGCCAGCAGCAAGACCCAAATAGCGGGGTTCTCCTACAATGAGCAGTTCTTC.

Many counts were recorded for this clone. The chain links TRBV6-5 to TRBJ2-1, with 14 nucleotides matching TRBD2. The CDR3 loop spans 15 amino acids. With V trimmed by 2 bases and J by 10 bases, 4 bases remained unmatched. Germline V gene data show CDR1 as MNHEY and CDR2 as SVGAGI. The DNA of the CDR3 is TGTGCCAGCAGTTACCCGACTAGCGGGGGGGAAGAGCAGTTCTTC. As protein: CASSYPTSGGEEQFF.

The J gene is TRBJ1-1, the V gene TRBV5-1; unclear D gene. The CDR3 consists of 14 residues. Germline lookup yields CDR1 SGHRS and CDR2 YFSETQ. V was pared by 0 bases and J by 1 base, with 7 bases between. The CDR3 spells CASSLDPGNTEAFF. CDR3 DNA sequence: TGCGCCAGCAGCTTGGATCCGGGGAACACTGAAGCTTTCTTT.

This clone came up once. The chain employs TRBV9 and TRBJ1-2; no reliable D call. V was pared by 3 bases and J by 0 bases, with 21 bases between. CDR3 size: 18 residues. Germline V CDR1 and CDR2: SGDLS, YYNGEE. This CDR3 reads CASSESGGRPPANYGYTF. The CDR3, as DNA: TGTGCCAGCAGCGAGTCCGGAGGACGGCCACCAGCTAACTATGGCTACACCTTC. Looking up the rest from reference TRBV9 and TRBJ1-2 gives the full variable domain: DSGVTQTPKHLITATGQRVTLRCSPRSGDLSVYWYQQSLDQGLQFLIQYYNGEERAKGNILERFSAQQFPDLHSELNLSSLELGDSALYFCASSESGGRPPANYGYTFGSGTRLTVV.

The chain employs TRBV19 and TRBJ2-1, with D possibly called TRBD1 or TRBD2 (5 bases each). From germline, CDR1 is LNHDA and CDR2 SQIVND (reference sequence). This CDR3 region has 15 residues. Trimming left V 6 bases short and J 1 base short, with 13 bases between. The CDR3 loop is CASRLRDPSYNEQFF. As DNA, the CDR3 is TGTGCCAGTAGGCTCCGGGACCCATCCTACAATGAGCAGTTCTTC.

This clone was observed a single time. The V call is TRBV4-2, the J call TRBJ2-7; tentatively, D is TRBD2 (7 bases). Deletions cut 4 bases from V and 5 bases from J, with 24 bases between. Germline V lookup: CDR1 LGHNA, CDR2 YNFKEQ. This CDR3 has 17 amino acids. The CDR3 region is CASSRPGAAYGGHEQYF. CDR3 sequence (DNA): TGTGCCAGCAGCCGCCCCGGGGCCGCCTACGGGGGGCACGAGCAGTACTTC.